This T cell receptor beta chain was retrieved from a study of OX40 agonist ivuxolimab in advanced cancers. Overall study context: Hepatocellular carcinoma, melanoma, renal cell or head and neck cancer affected the dose-escalation patients. The study, taken as a whole, reports: There was clonal expansion of CD4+ and CD8+ blood T cells by week 6 at 0.1 to 3.0 mg/kg.

On this clone itself: Its target is unknown.

Losses at the gene ends were 7 bases for V and 1 base for J; bases not matched to a gene: 3. CDR1 is SGHVS and CDR2 is FNYEAQ in the germline V gene. CDR3 size: 13 residues. Using immunoSEQ multiplex PCR, the repertoire was profiled, and TCRdb retains in-frame clones only, with some absent. This table has 70,000 or so clones, roughly 85% appearing once. The TCR comes from an adult with an advanced solid tumor such as melanoma, head and neck, liver or kidney cancer. This sequence joins TRBV7-6 and TRBJ2-5, with TRBD2 matching over 7 bases. Sequenced material: CD4+ or CD8+ T cells sorted from blood, taken in a trial of the OX40 agonist ivuxolimab. The CDR3 reads CASTRTSQETQYF. CDR3 DNA: TGTGCCAGCACAAGGACTAGCCAAGAGACCCAGTACTTC.